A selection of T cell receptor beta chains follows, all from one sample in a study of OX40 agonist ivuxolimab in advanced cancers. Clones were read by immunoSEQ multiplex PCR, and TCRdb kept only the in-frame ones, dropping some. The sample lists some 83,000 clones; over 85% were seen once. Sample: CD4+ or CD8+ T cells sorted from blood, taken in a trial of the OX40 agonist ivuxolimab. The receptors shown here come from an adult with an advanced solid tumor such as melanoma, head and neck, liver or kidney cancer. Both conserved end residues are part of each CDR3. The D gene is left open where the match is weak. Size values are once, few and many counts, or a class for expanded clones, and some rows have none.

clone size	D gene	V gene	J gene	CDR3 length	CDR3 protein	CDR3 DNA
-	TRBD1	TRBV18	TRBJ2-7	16	CASPAGTGGQTYEQYF	TGTGCCAGCCCAGCCGGGACAGGGGGCCAAACCTACGAGCAGTACTTC
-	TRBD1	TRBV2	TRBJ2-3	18	CANLLRHLGQGAEDTQYF	TGTGCCAACCTCCTCCGCCACCTAGGACAGGGGGCTGAAGATACGCAGTATTTT
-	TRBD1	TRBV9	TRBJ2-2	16	CASSPQGQGWTGELFF	TGTGCCAGCAGCCCCCAAGGACAGGGATGGACCGGGGAGCTGTTTTTT
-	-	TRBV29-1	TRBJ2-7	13	CSVTSGGSYEQYF	TGCAGCGTGACGTCTGGCGGGTCCTACGAGCAGTACTTC
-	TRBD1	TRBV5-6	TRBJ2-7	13	CASSFGQVGEQYF	TGTGCCAGCAGCTTCGGACAGGTCGGCGAGCAGTACTTC
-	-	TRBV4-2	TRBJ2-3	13	CASSLGSTDTQYF	TGTGCCAGCTCCTTGGGGTCCACAGATACGCAGTATTTT
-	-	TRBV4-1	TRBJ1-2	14	CASSRNSEGYGYTF	TGCGCCAGCAGCCGTAACAGCGAAGGCTATGGCTACACCTTC
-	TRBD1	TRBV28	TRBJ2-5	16	CASSPPDRGLEETQYF	TGTGCCAGCAGTCCCCCTGACAGGGGATTAGAAGAGACCCAGTACTTC
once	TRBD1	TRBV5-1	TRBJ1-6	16	CASSHTRTGSNSPLHF	TGCGCCAGCAGCCATACTCGGACAGGCTCTAATTCACCCCTCCACTTT
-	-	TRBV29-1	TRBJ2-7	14	CSAYGQSSSYEQYF	TGCAGCGCCTATGGACAGTCGAGCTCCTACGAGCAGTACTTC
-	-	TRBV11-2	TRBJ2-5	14	CASRPGGVQETQYF	TGTGCCAGCCGTCCTGGCGGGGTACAAGAGACCCAGTACTTC
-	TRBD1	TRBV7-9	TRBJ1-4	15	CATSQGAVTNEKLFF	TGTGCCACCTCACAGGGGGCGGTAACTAATGAAAAACTGTTTTTT
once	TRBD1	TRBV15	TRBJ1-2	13	CATSETQGLSYTF	TGTGCCACCAGCGAGACACAGGGGTTGAGCTACACCTTC
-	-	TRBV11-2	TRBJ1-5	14	CASSLDPSNQPQHF	TGTGCCAGCAGCTTAGATCCGAGCAATCAGCCCCAGCATTTT
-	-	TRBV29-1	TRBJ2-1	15	CSVEDRRSAYNEQFF	TGCAGCGTTGAAGATCGTCGGAGCGCGTACAATGAGCAGTTCTTC
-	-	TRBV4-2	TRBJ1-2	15	CASSQDPDRNYGYTF	TGTGCCAGCAGCCAAGACCCCGACAGGAACTATGGCTACACCTTC
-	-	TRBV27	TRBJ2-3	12	CASSPLSDTQYF	TGTGCCAGCAGTCCCTTGTCAGATACGCAGTATTTT
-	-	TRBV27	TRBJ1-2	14	CASSPRGGNYGYTF	TGTGCCAGCAGTCCTCGGGGAGGGAACTATGGCTACACCTTC
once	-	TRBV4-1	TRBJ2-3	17	CASSQVPVPSSTDTQYF	TGCGCCAGCAGCCAAGTCCCGGTGCCTTCTAGCACAGATACGCAGTATTTT
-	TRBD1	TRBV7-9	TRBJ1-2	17	CASSLTQGGGGLYGYTF	TGTGCCAGCAGTTTAACACAGGGGGGTGGAGGCCTTTATGGCTACACCTTC
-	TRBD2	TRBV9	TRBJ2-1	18	CASSAVWPAGGPGNEQFF	TGTGCCAGCAGCGCCGTCTGGCCAGCGGGAGGGCCGGGTAATGAGCAGTTCTTC
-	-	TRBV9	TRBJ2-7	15	CASSVGGSPTYEQYF	TGTGCCAGCAGCGTAGGGGGGAGTCCCACCTACGAGCAGTACTTC
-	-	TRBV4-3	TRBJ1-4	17	CASSQEFYTATNEKLFF	TGCGCCAGCAGCCAAGAGTTTTATACAGCAACTAATGAAAAACTGTTTTTT
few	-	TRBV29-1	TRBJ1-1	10	CSVQGTEAFF	TGCAGCGTTCAAGGCACTGAAGCTTTCTTT
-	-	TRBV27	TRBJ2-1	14	CASSLALDGEGQFF	TGTGCCAGCAGTTTAGCATTAGACGGGGAAGGACAGTTCTTC
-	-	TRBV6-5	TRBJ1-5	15	CASSYRDTTEQPQHF	TGTGCCAGCAGTTACCGGGACACCACCGAGCAGCCCCAGCATTTT
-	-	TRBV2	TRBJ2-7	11	CASDVGNEQYF	TGTGCCAGCGACGTAGGGAACGAGCAGTACTTC
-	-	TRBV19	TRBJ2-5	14	CASRGYGEQETQYF	TGTGCCAGTAGGGGGTACGGGGAGCAAGAGACCCAGTACTTC
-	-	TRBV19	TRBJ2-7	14	CASNPFGAPHEQYF	TGTGCCAGTAACCCTTTCGGGGCCCCACACGAGCAGTACTTC
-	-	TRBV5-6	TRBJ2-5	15	CASSLVGAYQETQYF	TGTGCCAGCAGCTTGGTAGGGGCATACCAAGAGACCCAGTACTTC
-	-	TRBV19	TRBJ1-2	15	CASRERGETMGGYTF	TGTGCCAGTAGGGAGAGGGGGGAGACCATGGGAGGCTACACCTTC
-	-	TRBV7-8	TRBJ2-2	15	CASSPTTAALGELFF	TGTGCCAGCAGCCCCACCACAGCGGCACTCGGGGAGCTGTTTTTT
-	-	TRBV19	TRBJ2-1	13	CASTYGNYNEQFF	TGTGCCAGTACCTACGGGAATTACAATGAGCAGTTCTTC
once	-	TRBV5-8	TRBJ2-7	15	CASSQVPRGSHEQYF	TGTGCCAGCAGCCAGGTCCCTAGAGGGTCCCACGAGCAGTACTTC
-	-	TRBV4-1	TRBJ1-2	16	CASSQEQGLLSYGYTF	TGCGCCAGCAGCCAAGAACAGGGCCTGTTAAGCTATGGCTACACCTTC
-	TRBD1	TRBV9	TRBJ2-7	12	CASSVTGDEQYF	TGTGCCAGCAGCGTGACAGGGGACGAGCAGTACTTC
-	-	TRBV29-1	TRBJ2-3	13	CSVRAVSTDTQYF	TGCAGCGTTAGAGCGGTGAGCACAGATACGCAGTATTTT
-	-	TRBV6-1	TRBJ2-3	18	CASSEHPNRVWGTDTQYF	TGTGCCAGCAGTGAACATCCAAACAGGGTATGGGGCACAGATACGCAGTATTTT
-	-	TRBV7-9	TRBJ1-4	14	CASSQDSPYEKLFF	TGTGCCAGCAGCCAGGACAGTCCTTATGAAAAACTGTTTTTT